Following are 14 T cell receptor beta chains from one sample sequenced in a study of T cells after yellow fever vaccination. TCRdb fed the 5' RACE reads into MiXCR, producing one record per CDR3 protein. The table lists 29,000 or so distinct CDR3 sequences, around 4.6% of them singletons, with approximately 39% in the top ten. The starting material was CD8+ T cells sorted from PBMCs, obtained 10 days after the yellow fever booster vaccination. The receptors come from a man aged 30 to 45 who received the YFV17D yellow fever vaccine.

In its sample, this clonotype was seen many times. The V call is TRBV29-1, the J call TRBJ2-2; TRBD2 agrees at 7 bases. V lost 5 bases and J lost 0; bases outside the gene matches: 3. This CDR3 has 14 amino acids. Germline-derived CDR1 and CDR2 are SQVTM and ANQGSEA. The CDR3 sequence: CSVPLAANTGELFF. CDR3 in DNA: TGCAGCGTTCCGCTAGCGGCGAACACCGGGGAGCTGTTTTTT.

This clonotype was counted at least ten times. V is TRBV9 and J is TRBJ2-7; 8 bases are a match to TRBD2. V lost 2 bases to trimming and J lost 2 bases; unmatched junction nucleotides: 12. In germline, CDR1 is SGDLS, CDR2 YYNGEE. CDR3 length: 17 amino acids. CDR3 bases: TGTGCCAGCAGCGTCGGAGGACTAGCAGGCGGTACCTACGAGCAGTACTTC. Its protein is CASSVGGLAGGTYEQYF. The full variable domain, in which reference TRBV9 and TRBJ2-7 provide the parts outside the CDR3, is DSGVTQTPKHLITATGQRVTLRCSPRSGDLSVYWYQQSLDQGLQFLIQYYNGEERAKGNILERFSAQQFPDLHSELNLSSLELGDSALYFCASSVGGLAGGTYEQYFGPGTRLTVT.

This clonotype has ten or more counts. This chain links TRBV20-1 with TRBJ2-7; TRBD2 aligns across 10 bases. The CDR3 has 16 amino acids. The germline CDR1 and CDR2 sequences are DFQATT and SNEGSKA (reference sequence). V lost 3 bases, J lost 4 bases, and 12 bases stayed unmatched. The DNA for the CDR3 is TGCAGTGCTAGGGACCCCTCTAGCGGGAGCTGGTACGAGCAGTACTTC. Amino acid sequence: CSARDPSSGSWYEQYF.

At least ten counts were recorded for this clonotype. The V call is TRBV20-1, the J call TRBJ1-2; D gene uncertain. The length of the CDR3 is 13 residues. V shed 0 bases and J shed 3 bases, with 8 bases lying between them. Germline values: CDR1 DFQATT, CDR2 SNEGSKA (reference sequence). This CDR3 reads CSAREPPDYGYTF. The DNA for the CDR3 is TGCAGTGCTAGAGAACCGCCCGACTATGGCTACACCTTC.

The chain carries TRBV19 and TRBJ2-3, with D possibly being TRBD1 (6 bases). This CDR3 has 14 amino acids. Germline V gene data show CDR1 as LNHDA and CDR2 as SQIVND (reference sequence). Trimming removed 4 bases at V and 2 bases at J, with 10 bases between. CDR3 protein: CASSRGLYTDTQYF. As DNA, the CDR3 is TGTGCCAGTAGTAGGGGGCTCTACACAGATACGCAGTATTTT.

This clonotype was recorded at least ten times. CDR3 in amino acids: CASSLPGLNQPQHF. CDR3 sequence (DNA): TGTGCCAGCAGCTTACCGGGACTCAATCAGCCCCAGCATTTT. The chain has TRBV7-2 and TRBJ1-5; a possible D gene is TRBD1 (5 bases). Germline CDR1 and CDR2: SGHTA and FQGNSA. The CDR3 totals 14 residues. V shed 2 bases and J shed 3 bases, with 8 bases lying between them.

There are many counts of this clonotype. This chain links TRBV20-1 with TRBJ2-7; perhaps TRBD2 as D (6 bases). Germline lookup yields CDR1 DFQATT and CDR2 SNEGSKA (reference sequence). This CDR3 comprises 14 residues. Trimming shortened V by 7 bases and J by 1 base, and 17 bases separated the two germline ends. CDR3 residues: CSENYLAESYEQYF. CDR3 DNA sequence: TGCAGTGAAAACTACTTAGCGGAATCCTACGAGCAGTACTTC.

This clonotype has ten or more counts. The chain couples TRBV27 to TRBJ2-1, with D perhaps matching TRBD1 (6 bases). V lost 4 bases and J lost 0, with 25 bases in between. The V gene's germline CDR1 is MNHEY and CDR2 SMNVEV (reference sequence). CDR3 length: 20 residues. The CDR3 loop is CASSSLTGQEIPHSYNEQFF. Here the CDR3 DNA reads TGTGCCAGCAGTTCCCTAACGGGACAAGAAATACCTCACTCCTACAATGAGCAGTTCTTC.

This clonotype was detected many times. The rearrangement uses TRBV12-3 or TRBV12-4 and TRBJ2-1; perhaps TRBD2 as D (6 bases). CDR3 size: 15 residues. The V and J ends lost 4 bases and 3 bases respectively, with 13 bases between them. The CDR3 spells CASSSTGLDYNEQFF. The DNA of the CDR3 is TGTGCCAGCAGTTCCACGGGACTCGACTACAATGAGCAGTTCTTC.

J is TRBJ2-6 and V is TRBV6-2 or TRBV6-3; D might be TRBD1 (5 bases). The CDR3 spans 15 residues. The V gene's germline CDR1 is MNHEY and CDR2 SVGEGT. V lost 6 bases and J 4 bases, leaving 13 bases between the germline ends. The CDR3 reads CASSPDSIGANVLTF. CDR3 nucleotide sequence: TGTGCCAGCAGCCCTGACAGCATAGGGGCCAACGTCCTGACTTTC.

This clonotype was seen many times. The V gene is TRBV10-3, the J gene TRBJ2-3; no clear D. Germline values: CDR1 ENHRY, CDR2 SYGVKD. CDR3 size: 15 residues. The germline V and J ends were trimmed by 0 bases and 3 bases, with 10 bases remaining between them. CDR3 DNA: TGTGCCATCAGTGAGTCGGCGGCGCCGACAGATACGCAGTATTTT. The encoded protein is CAISESAAPTDTQYF.

This clonotype was observed many times. The V gene is TRBV10-2, the J gene TRBJ1-1; D might be TRBD1 (6 bases). Germline V gives CDR1 WSHSY, CDR2 SAAADI. The V and J ends lost 6 bases and 6 bases respectively, with 35 bases between them. This CDR3 region has 20 residues. This CDR3 reads CASSRPVGGAEYWGTPEAFF. The CDR3 region has the DNA TGCGCCAGCAGCCGCCCGGTGGGTGGCGCGGAGTACTGGGGGACACCTGAAGCTTTCTTT.

This clonotype was recorded many times. This chain uses TRBV27 with TRBJ2-7; tentatively, D is TRBD1 (5 bases). From germline, CDR1 is MNHEY and CDR2 SMNVEV (reference sequence). V was pared by 2 bases and J by 3 bases, with 11 bases between. There are 14 residues in the CDR3. CDR3 protein: CASSLPDKNYEQYF. The CDR3 nucleotides are TGTGCCAGCAGTTTACCGGACAAAAACTACGAGCAGTACTTC.

This clonotype occurred many times. V gene TRBV28 combines with J gene TRBJ2-1; unclear D gene. V was pared by 6 bases and J by 2 bases, with 17 bases between. CDR1 MDHEN and CDR2 SYDVKM come from the germline V gene. The CDR3 runs 16 residues. The CDR3 nucleotides are TGTGCCAGCAGCCCATTGGGCCCCCCCCCCTACAATGAGCAGTTCTTC. Translated: CASSPLGPPPYNEQFF.